Below are 26 T cell receptor beta chains sequenced from a single sample in a study of T cell changes during pregnancy in multiple sclerosis. Some clones are missing from TCRdb's copy, which holds only in-frame ones; the method was immunoSEQ multiplex PCR. This sample has just over 90,000 clones; 91% occur once, and the top ten carry 1.5% to 2%. Sequencing was performed on peripheral blood, taken after pregnancy. Source of these receptors: a female donor in good health, enrolled as a control in a pregnancy study.

This sequence joins TRBV10-3 and TRBJ2-7; D might be TRBD1 (7 bases). Germline-derived CDR1 and CDR2 are ENHRY and SYGVKD. V lost 2 bases and J 9 bases, leaving 26 bases between the germline ends. This CDR3 has 17 residues. The CDR3 nucleotides are TGTGCCATCAGTGAGCAGGGGGGCTTTTCCCAACATCCCTGGCAGTACTTC. Amino acid sequence: CAISEQGGFSQHPWQYF.

V is TRBV4-1 and J is TRBJ2-7; 12 bases map to TRBD1. J lost 0 bases, V lost 3 bases, and 3 bases had no gene match. CDR1 MGHRA and CDR2 YSYEKL come from the germline V gene. The CDR3 covers 16 residues. Written as DNA, the CDR3 is TGCGCCAGCAGCCAGGGGACAGGGGGCCTCTCCTACGAGCAGTACTTC. It encodes CASSQGTGGLSYEQYF.

This chain uses TRBV14 with TRBJ2-2; maybe TRBD2 (5 bases). Germline CDR1 and CDR2: SGHDN and FVKESK. V gave up 4 bases and J gave up 8 bases, with 17 bases separating them. The CDR3 contains 15 residues. CDR3 sequence: CASSRQGQVAGELFF. In nucleotides, the CDR3 is TGTGCCAGCAGCCGACAAGGCCAGGTAGCGGGGGAGCTGTTTTTT.

The V gene is TRBV6-6, the J gene TRBJ1-3; D is ambiguous. Trimming removed 6 bases at V and 0 bases at J, with 9 bases between. This CDR3 spans 14 amino acids. CDR1 is MNHNY, CDR2 SVGAGI, per germline (reference sequence). The CDR3 nucleotides read TGTGCCAGCAGCCGACTGGGCTCTGGAAACACCATATATTTT. The encoded protein is CASSRLGSGNTIYF.

This rearrangement joins TRBV9 to TRBJ1-1, with TRBD1 matching 7 bases. Germline lookup yields CDR1 SGDLS and CDR2 YYNGEE. The length of the CDR3 is 16 residues. V lost 0 bases and J lost 5; bases outside the gene matches: 10. This chain's CDR3 is CASSVETIPRGTEAFF. In DNA form, the CDR3 reads TGTGCCAGCAGCGTAGAGACTATTCCCAGGGGGACTGAAGCTTTCTTT.

This chain connects TRBV5-1 to TRBJ2-3, with D tentatively TRBD2 (5 bases). This CDR3 is built from 17 residues. Per the germline V gene, CDR1 is SGHRS and CDR2 is YFSETQ. Trimming cost V 0 bases and J 4 bases, with 18 bases left between them. In nucleotides, the CDR3 is TGCGCCAGCAGCTTGGCCTCCCGACTACCCGGGGCAGATACGCAGTATTTT. Translated, it gives CASSLASRLPGADTQYF.

The chain employs TRBV9 and TRBJ1-6, with TRBD1 identical over 9 bases. Germline V gene sequence: CDR1 SGDLS, CDR2 YYNGEE. The V gene end was trimmed by 6 bases and the J gene end by 0 bases; junction bases not matched to a gene: 7. The CDR3 has 17 residues. The chain's CDR3 is CASTTGQGSSYNSPLHF. Written as DNA, the CDR3 is TGTGCCAGCACCACCGGACAGGGGAGCTCCTATAATTCACCCCTCCACTTT.

The rearrangement links TRBV13 to TRBJ2-3; 9 nucleotides align to TRBD1. After removal of 7 bases from V and 2 bases from J, the junction contained 7 bases not matched to a gene. The CDR3 contains 15 residues. Germline CDR1 and CDR2: PRHDT and FYEKMQ (reference sequence). The CDR3 spells CASKEGTGSTDTQYF. The CDR3 DNA is TGTGCCAGCAAAGAGGGGACAGGGTCCACAGATACGCAGTATTTT.

The chain links TRBV4-1 to TRBJ1-6; 8 bases map to TRBD1. This CDR3 contains 15 residues. Germline CDR1 MGHRA, CDR2 YSYEKL. Trimming cost V 4 bases and J 7 bases; bases outside gene matches: 6. The CDR3 bases are TGCGCCAGCAGCCCCACGGACAGGGCAAATTCACCCCTCCACTTT. It codes for CASSPTDRANSPLHF.

The chain combines TRBV9 with TRBJ1-2; the match to TRBD1 covers 7 bases. V shed 1 base and J 6 bases; nucleotides not matched to a gene: 0. The CDR3 has 12 amino acids. Germline V gene lookup returns CDR1 SGDLS and CDR2 YYNGEE. The CDR3 here is CASSVQGDGYTF. As DNA, the CDR3 is TGTGCCAGCAGCGTACAGGGGGATGGCTACACCTTC. Looking up the rest from reference TRBV9 and TRBJ1-2 gives the full variable domain: DSGVTQTPKHLITATGQRVTLRCSPRSGDLSVYWYQQSLDQGLQFLIQYYNGEERAKGNILERFSAQQFPDLHSELNLSSLELGDSALYFCASSVQGDGYTFGSGTRLTVV.

The chain is built from TRBV15 and TRBJ2-1, with D possibly being TRBD2 (9 bases). The CDR3 covers 20 residues. From germline, CDR1 is LNHNV and CDR2 YYDKDF (reference sequence). The germline V and J ends were trimmed by 0 bases and 2 bases, with 23 bases remaining between them. This chain's CDR3 is CATSRDLAGGAGGPYNEQFF. The CDR3 DNA sequence: TGTGCCACCAGCAGAGATCTGGCAGGGGGCGCGGGGGGGCCCTACAATGAGCAGTTCTTC.

The chain is built from TRBV7-9 and TRBJ2-3; 10 bases match TRBD2. The CDR3 is 15 amino acids. Trimming removed 5 bases from V and 7 bases from J; junction bases left unmatched: 9. Germline V gene sequence: CDR1 SEHNR, CDR2 FQNEAQ (reference sequence). This CDR3 is CASSGSGGARHTQYF. DNA of the CDR3: TGTGCCAGCAGCGGGAGCGGGGGGGCTCGCCATACGCAGTATTTT.

This clone appeared a single time. This sequence joins TRBV27 and TRBJ2-7; 11 bases agree with TRBD2. This CDR3 is 15 amino acids long. The junction had 7 bases not matched to a gene; V was cut back by 6 bases and J by 3 bases. Germline V gives CDR1 MNHEY, CDR2 SMNVEV (reference sequence). The CDR3 region has the DNA TGTGCCAGCAGAAACCTAGCGGGGGGCTTCTACGAGCAGTACTTC. As protein: CASRNLAGGFYEQYF.

The chain joins TRBV9 to TRBJ1-4; TRBD1 matches at 12 bases. The CDR3 runs to 18 residues. After removal of 1 base from V and 4 bases from J, the junction contained 8 bases not matched to a gene. Germline V gives CDR1 SGDLS, CDR2 YYNGEE. For the CDR3, the DNA is TGTGCCAGCAGCGTAAGGGACAGGGGGCCGAGCCGTAATGAAAAACTGTTTTTT. Translated, it gives CASSVRDRGPSRNEKLFF.

The chain couples TRBV2 to TRBJ1-1; D is unresolved. Trimming shortened V by 2 bases and J by 0 bases, and 4 bases separated the two germline ends. The CDR3 spans 13 residues. Looked up from germline, CDR1 is SNHLY and CDR2 is FYNNEI. CDR3 DNA: TGTGCCAGCAGTGAATATATGAACACTGAAGCTTTCTTT. This gives the protein CASSEYMNTEAFF.

CDR3 in DNA: TGCGCCAGCAGCCAAGTGGGACTAGCGGGGGCTCCGAGCTCCTACAATGAGCAGTTCTTC. Translation gives CASSQVGLAGAPSSYNEQFF. The chain couples TRBV4-1 to TRBJ2-1; 14 bases are shared with TRBD2. V shed 1 base, J shed 0 bases, and the junction held 8 bases outside the gene matches. The CDR3 spans 20 residues. From germline, CDR1 is MGHRA and CDR2 YSYEKL.

The CDR3 DNA follows: TGTGCCAGCAGTTACCCAGGACAGGGCAATCAGCCCCAGCATTTT. It codes for CASSYPGQGNQPQHF. The V gene is TRBV6-6, the J gene TRBJ1-5, with 7 bases lining up with TRBD1. Per germline, CDR1 MNHNY and CDR2 SVGAGI (reference sequence). The V and J ends lost 2 bases and 2 bases, in that order; junction bases with no gene match: 3. The length of the CDR3 is 15 residues.

The rearrangement joins TRBV6-5 to TRBJ1-1, with D possibly being TRBD1 (6 bases). V lost 8 bases and J lost 4, with 17 bases in between. The CDR3 has 14 residues. Germline CDR1 MNHEY, CDR2 SVGAGI. The CDR3 loop is CASRPPGGATEAFF. The CDR3, as DNA: TGTGCCAGCCGCCCTCCGGGGGGGGCCACTGAAGCTTTCTTT.

The chain employs TRBV30 and TRBJ2-7; TRBD1 aligns across 12 bases. Germline CDR1 GTSNPN, CDR2 SVGIG (reference sequence). The J segment lost 5 bases and the V segment lost 5 bases, leaving 7 bases of the junction unmatched. CDR3 size: 14 residues. The CDR3 nucleotides read TGTGCCTGGTCGCCGGGACAGGGGGCCAACGAGCAGTACTTC. It encodes CAWSPGQGANEQYF. The variable domain in full, with the rest retrieved from reference TRBV30 and TRBJ2-7, is SQTIHQWPATLVQPVGSPLSLECTVEGTSNPNLYWYRQAAGRGLQLLFYSVGIGQISSEVPQNLSASRPQDRQFILSSKKLLLSDSGFYLCAWSPGQGANEQYFGPGTRLTVT.

The genes are TRBV27 and TRBJ2-7; D unresolved. Germline-derived CDR1 and CDR2 are MNHEY and SMNVEV (reference sequence). The length of the CDR3 is 15 residues. Trimming shortened V by 0 bases and J by 3 bases, and 12 bases separated the two germline ends. The CDR3 DNA reads TGTGCCAGCAGTTTATCCTCCCCCGACAACTACGAGCAGTACTTC. Amino acids: CASSLSSPDNYEQYF.

This clone was recorded only once. CDR3 in DNA: TGCGCCAGCAGCCAAGTGTCGGGGGGTCCGACCGGGGAGCTGTTTTTT. Amino acid sequence: CASSQVSGGPTGELFF. The chain recombines TRBV4-3 with TRBJ2-2, with 7 bases identical to TRBD2. Germline V gene lookup returns CDR1 LGHNA and CDR2 YSLEER. This CDR3 comprises 16 residues. The V and J ends lost 1 base and 5 bases, in that order; junction bases with no gene match: 7.

The rearrangement joins TRBV7-8 to TRBJ1-2, with D possibly being TRBD1 (6 bases). CDR3 length equals 15 residues. The germline CDR1 and CDR2 sequences are SGHVS and FQNEAQ. V was cut by 2 bases and J by 3 bases, with 13 bases left in between. The CDR3 nucleotides read TGTGCCAGCAGCTTATCCCCGGGGGGCGACTATGGCTACACCTTC. Its protein product is CASSLSPGGDYGYTF.

The chain couples TRBV28 to TRBJ1-6, with TRBD1 identical over 8 bases. CDR1 and CDR2 from the germline V gene are MDHEN and SYDVKM. There are 15 residues in the CDR3. V lost 6 bases to trimming and J lost 15 bases; unmatched junction nucleotides: 16. DNA for the CDR3: TGTGCCAGCAGGGCCCGAGGACAGGGTTATCAATTCCTCCACTTT. Its translation: CASRARGQGYQFLHF.

V usage is TRBV9 and J usage is TRBJ2-2; 10 bases agree with TRBD1. The germline CDR1 and CDR2 sequences are SGDLS and YYNGEE. This CDR3 is built from 15 residues. The ends lost 4 bases at V and 5 bases at J; junction bases unmatched: 5. CDR3 protein: CASSPGQGRTGELFF. CDR3 bases: TGTGCCAGCAGCCCGGGACAGGGGCGGACCGGGGAGCTGTTTTTT.

The rearrangement links TRBV11-1 to TRBJ1-4; 7 bases match TRBD1. The V segment lost 5 bases and the J segment 0 bases; nucleotides outside the gene matches: 3. The CDR3 consists of 15 residues. CDR1 is SGHAT and CDR2 is FQDESV in the germline V gene (reference sequence). The CDR3 spells CASSRTGATNEKLFF. CDR3 sequence (DNA): TGTGCCAGCAGCCGCACAGGGGCAACTAATGAAAAACTGTTTTTT.

V and J are TRBV6-1 and TRBJ2-5; D is unclear. Between the trimmed V and J ends, which lost 8 bases and 5 bases, there was a span of 15 bases. CDR1 is MNHNS, CDR2 SASEGT, per germline. This CDR3 comprises 13 residues. The CDR3 spells CASRPGLVETQYF. CDR3 bases: TGTGCCAGCCGGCCAGGTCTTGTGGAGACCCAGTACTTC.